This TCR beta chain was found in a study of naive and memory T cell subsets (dated by TCRdb to about 2017). In terms of the full investigation: Sorted naive and memory T cell subsets from peripheral blood were analyzed in the study using a UMI-based, open-source pipeline for TCR alpha and beta sequencing. RNA was DNase-treated and reverse transcribed with TCR constant-region primers, mostly using SuperScript III. IgG serology results and the functional CMV T cell responses were in complete agreement.

From the second PCR step on, the TCR alpha and beta chain libraries were amplified in separate reactions. To determine each donor's CMV status, fresh PBMCs were stimulated overnight with CMV viral lysate, and IFNgamma production from CD4+ T cells was then assessed. CD4 T cells were positively selected using Miltenyi beads, after which CD8 T cells were positively selected from the CD4-negative fraction. After staining for CD3, CD4, CD8, CD45RA, CD27 and a live/dead dye, cells were sorted on a BD Aria II into four subsets based on CD45RA and CD27. Blood was obtained from three healthy volunteers, and the blood from each volunteer was fractionated into CD4 and CD8 T cells and subsequently into four differentiation subsets. About 110 ml of peripheral blood was collected from each donor, and PBMC were isolated by Ficoll-Paque PLUS density-gradient centrifugation. Sorted cells were lysed in RLT buffer, after which RNA was extracted using a Qiagen RNeasy kit and stored at -80 degrees C.

The cysteine opens and the phenylalanine closes a CDR3 of 14 amino acids. Of all the DNA, just the CDR3 is kept, 42 bases in frame from base 1. V is pared back by 4 bases and J by 0 bases, with 8 bases lying between the germline termini. CDR1 and CDR2, per the germline V gene, are SNHLY and FYNNEI. Libraries were constructed by UMI-ligation and nested PCR. An equimolar mix of two oligonucleotides covering both TRBC1 and TRBC2 was used as the beta constant-region primer. A single-stranded oligonucleotide bearing the SP2 primer plus a 12-nucleotide UMI was ligated onto the 3' end of the cDNA by T4 RNA ligase 1. The ligated cDNA went through four rounds of PCR with nested alpha and beta constant-region primers together with the SP2 primer. Incubation of the ligation reaction was carried out at 16 degrees C for roughly 19-24 hours. PCR2 was typically performed as a SYBR Green qPCR and was stopped at a predetermined threshold so that over-amplification was prevented. Every purification after the first one was done using Agencourt AMPure XP magnetic beads. Library amounts were measured by Qubit and library quality was assessed on a TapeStation, where the main peak was expected at around 650 bp. Pooled libraries were sequenced on an Illumina MiSeq using v2 2x251 paired-end kits, and typically roughly 1-2.1 million reads were obtained per sample. Each sample library was pooled at around 4 nM, and about 5-7% PhiX was included to improve cluster recognition. The authors' analysis ran thus. V and J genes were assigned to Demultiplexor-processed FASTQ reads by Decombinator through tag matching, with a single base-pair mismatch being allowed. By using UMIs, Collapsinator corrected both sequencing errors and the frequency errors caused by PCR heterogeneity. TCRs were translated and CDR3s were extracted from the conserved cysteine to the FGXG phenylalanine by CDR3Translator, with non-productive sequences being flagged. Gini, Shannon entropy and inverse Simpson indices were calculated on repertoires that had been subsampled to equal numbers of UMI-defined TCRs. Power-law fits to clonotype abundance distributions were performed by maximum likelihood within the linear range. When run on a single naive CD8 sample, MIGEC and the pipeline yielded similar UMI counts, similar unique TCR numbers and similar clonal distributions. Repertoires were searched for some 7,000 CMV-associated CDR3 sequences compiled from VDJdb and a published dataset. TCRdb redid the processing of the public reads, applying fastp at Q25 and MiXCR, and retained in-frame beta chains. Here each entry gathers all rows of one CDR3 protein and keeps the most common genes and DNA. The V and J calls, along with clone size, are taken from TCRdb and not from the paper's own processing. The sample table holds approximately 85,000 distinct CDR3 sequences, of which about 6.5% were seen once. The top ten constitute 1.6% of the sample.

Overall study outcomes, separate from this receptor: Clonotypes were defined as single alpha or beta chain sequences, not paired alpha/beta receptors. In both CD4 and CD8 cells, a rise in Gini index and a fall in Shannon and inverse Simpson diversity were observed from naive through CM, EM and EMRA. No ground truth was available to validate the repertoire findings for the naive and memory subsets. The abundance of TCRs followed a power law with an exponent that differed between naive and memory subsets yet stayed consistent across the three individuals. Once error correction was done, more than 90% of naive TCR sequences showed up just once, which made the naive abundance distributions much steeper than those of the memory subsets. RNA-based TCR counts may be influenced by expression changes linked to T cell activation and differentiation.

In this sample, this clonotype turned up a few times. Its antigen is currently not known. No base-level quality is on record; no much larger clone is a single base apart. Recombination connected TRBV2 to TRBJ2-3, and possibly TRBD1, on 5 matching bases. This clonotype originated in a human donor in good health. The sample was central memory CD4+ T cells from blood. The sample's cell subset or site label, in plain terms: central memory, CD45RA- CD27+. The CDR3 reads as follows: CASSATGSTDTQYF. In nucleotides, the sequence is TGTGCCAGCAGTGCAACAGGCAGCACAGATACGCAGTATTTT.